The clone carrying this TCR beta chain was seen more than once but under ten times. TCRdb reprocessed the 5' RACE reads via MiXCR and lists one record per CDR3 protein. The data contain some 500,000 distinct CDR3 sequences, approximately 13% of them singletons. The source of the sample is a study of T cells after yellow fever vaccination. The sequencing used PBMCs, collected on the day of the yellow fever booster vaccination. The TCR originated in a man aged 25-40 years who received the YFV17D yellow fever vaccine.

CDR3 sequence reads: CACSGTSRTDTQYF. The CDR3 region has the DNA TGTGCCTGCTCCGGGACTAGCCGCACAGATACGCAGTATTTT. V and J are TRBV30 and TRBJ2-3; 9 bases are a match to TRBD2. This CDR3 has 14 residues. The trim removed 6 bases at V and 1 base at J, leaving 5 bases unmatched. Germline V gene lookup returns CDR1 GTSNPN and CDR2 SVGIG (reference sequence).